The rows below give T cell receptor beta chains drawn from one sample of a study of CD8 T cells in Susac syndrome. One entry per CDR3 protein, called by TCRdb with MiXCR from the immunoSEQ multiplex PCR reads. The sample records approximately 90,000 distinct CDR3 sequences, about 93% being singletons. Sample: CD8+ T cells from PBMCs. These receptor sequences come from a human donor in good health. Each CDR3 is given with its conserved first and last residue. D genes are given only for firm matches. A clone size is listed for some rows: how often the clone was seen (once, few, many), or a class if it is expanded.

V gene	J gene	clone size	D gene	CDR3 protein	CDR3 DNA
TRBV6-5	TRBJ1-1	.	.	CASGRVGGTEAFF	TGTGCCAGCGGCAGGGTTGGAGGAACTGAAGCTTTCTTT
TRBV3-1	TRBJ1-1	.	TRBD1	CASSPSGGRIEAFF	TGTGCCAGCAGCCCTTCAGGGGGCCGAATTGAAGCTTTCTTT
TRBV29-1	TRBJ2-6	.	TRBD1	CSFLTGEGANVLTF	TGCAGCTTCCTAACAGGGGAGGGGGCCAACGTCCTGACTTTC
TRBV20-1	TRBJ2-3	.	TRBD2	CSQTSGSTDTQYF	TGCAGCCAGACTAGCGGTAGCACAGATACGCAGTATTTT
TRBV29-1	TRBJ2-7	once	TRBD1	CSATGRSTSSYEQYF	TGCAGCGCGACAGGGCGGAGTACCAGCTCCTACGAGCAGTACTTC
TRBV20-1	TRBJ1-1	.	TRBD1	CSAPGQAEAFF	TGCAGTGCTCCAGGACAGGCTGAAGCTTTCTTT
TRBV7-6	TRBJ2-3	.	.	CASSLTRDPSRHTQYF	TGTGCCAGCAGCTTAACTCGGGACCCCTCTCGCCATACGCAGTATTTT
TRBV6-5	TRBJ2-3	.	TRBD1	CASSYGSGTGITDTQYF	TGTGCCAGCAGTTACGGGTCCGGGACAGGGATCACAGATACGCAGTATTTT
TRBV20-1	TRBJ1-1	.	.	CSARGVGGREAFF	TGCAGTGCTAGAGGTGTCGGGGGGCGGGAAGCTTTCTTT
TRBV27	TRBJ2-7	.	.	CASSHRGGGTYEQYF	TGTGCCAGCAGCCACCGAGGGGGGGGCACCTACGAGCAGTACTTC
TRBV9	TRBJ1-5	.	TRBD1	CASSTGGRAKGQPQHF	TGTGCCAGCAGCACAGGGGGCAGGGCGAAGGGTCAGCCCCAGCATTTT
TRBV24-1	TRBJ2-2	once	TRBD2	CATSAGTSGGAKTGELFF	TGTGCCACCAGTGCCGGGACTAGCGGGGGCGCAAAAACCGGGGAGCTGTTTTTT
TRBV15	TRBJ1-4	.	.	CATSKGGGEKLFF	TGTGCCACCAGCAAAGGCGGTGGCGAAAAACTGTTTTTT
TRBV12-3/TRBV12-4	TRBJ2-1	.	.	CASSWGQIYNEQFF	TGTGCCAGCAGTTGGGGGCAGATATACAATGAGCAGTTCTTC
TRBV5-4	TRBJ2-3	.	.	CASNDKWQGPDTQYF	TGTGCCAGCAACGACAAGTGGCAAGGCCCAGATACGCAGTATTTT
TRBV13	TRBJ2-7	.	TRBD1	CASSLGGQGYEQYF	TGTGCCAGCAGCTTAGGAGGACAGGGATACGAGCAGTACTTC
TRBV12-3/TRBV12-4	TRBJ1-1	.	.	CASGLMNTEAFF	TGTGCCAGCGGGCTGATGAACACTGAAGCTTTCTTT
TRBV27	TRBJ2-2	.	.	CASSLRVWGPGGELFF	TGTGCCAGCAGTTTGAGAGTCTGGGGGCCGGGCGGGGAGCTGTTTTTT
TRBV7-8	TRBJ2-3	once	TRBD2	CASSFPREGDTQYF	TGTGCCAGCAGCTTTCCCAGGGAGGGAGATACGCAGTATTTT
TRBV9	TRBJ2-7	.	.	CASSAHPAGTDPYEQYF	TGTGCCAGCAGCGCCCACCCGGCGGGGACGGACCCCTACGAGCAGTACTTC
TRBV9	TRBJ2-1	.	.	CASSVGLAEYNEQFF	TGTGCCAGCAGCGTAGGATTAGCGGAGTACAATGAGCAGTTCTTC
TRBV7-9	TRBJ1-5	.	.	CASSVSGQPQHF	TGTGCCAGCAGCGTATCAGGTCAGCCCCAGCATTTT
TRBV7-8	TRBJ1-5	.	.	CASSLGEGGNQPQHF	TGTGCCAGCAGCTTGGGTGAGGGTGGCAATCAGCCCCAGCATTTT
TRBV5-1	TRBJ2-7	.	TRBD1	CASSLVTGISYEQYF	TGCGCCAGCAGCTTGGTGACAGGGATATCCTACGAGCAGTACTTC
TRBV30	TRBJ1-1	.	.	CAWSETGFTEAFF	TGTGCCTGGAGTGAGACAGGATTCACTGAAGCTTTCTTT
TRBV7-8	TRBJ2-5	.	TRBD2	CASSLGFSGQETQYF	TGTGCCAGCAGCTTAGGGTTTAGCGGGCAAGAGACCCAGTACTTC
TRBV7-8	TRBJ2-7	once	.	CASSPRGGQTYEQYF	TGTGCCAGCAGCCCTAGGGGTGGACAGACCTACGAGCAGTACTTC
TRBV27	TRBJ2-2	.	.	CASRLFETGELFF	TGTGCCAGCCGACTCTTCGAAACCGGGGAGCTGTTTTTT
TRBV5-1	TRBJ2-7	once	.	CASSFGAGEANEQYF	TGCGCCAGCAGCTTCGGGGCAGGGGAGGCCAACGAGCAGTACTTC
TRBV10-2	TRBJ2-5	.	.	CASRGETQYF	TGCGCCAGCAGAGGAGAGACCCAGTACTTC
TRBV2	TRBJ2-7	.	TRBD1	CAKGTGTYEQYF	TGTGCCAAAGGGACAGGGACCTACGAGCAGTACTTC
TRBV6-6	TRBJ1-1	.	.	CASSYDVRGTEAFF	TGTGCCAGCAGTTACGACGTCCGGGGCACTGAAGCTTTCTTT
TRBV19	TRBJ2-3	.	TRBD2	CASTPLAGVTDTQYF	TGTGCCAGTACCCCACTAGCGGGAGTTACAGATACGCAGTATTTT
TRBV12-3/TRBV12-4	TRBJ2-7	.	.	CASSPDRLYEQYF	TGTGCCAGCAGTCCCGACCGCCTCTACGAGCAGTACTTC
TRBV6-5	TRBJ2-1	.	TRBD2	CASSYRLAGYNEQFF	TGTGCCAGCAGTTACCGGCTAGCGGGTTACAATGAGCAGTTCTTC
TRBV27	TRBJ2-1	.	TRBD1	CASSALGRGPNEQFF	TGTGCCAGCAGTGCCCTGGGCAGGGGGCCCAATGAGCAGTTCTTC
TRBV6-6	TRBJ2-5	once	.	CASTKRVPQETQYF	TGTGCCAGCACTAAGAGGGTCCCCCAAGAGACCCAGTACTTC
TRBV19	TRBJ1-1	few	.	CASSLLNTEAFF	TGTGCCAGTAGTCTGCTGAACACTGAAGCTTTCTTT
TRBV2	TRBJ2-7	.	.	CASDSGAADEQYF	TGTGCCAGCGATTCGGGGGCCGCGGACGAGCAGTACTTC
TRBV7-3	TRBJ1-6	.	.	CASSQGWDSPLHF	TGTGCCAGCAGCCAAGGATGGGATTCACCCCTCCACTTT
TRBV6-2/TRBV6-3	TRBJ2-3	once	TRBD2	CASNLAGEGTDTQYF	TGTGCCAGCAACCTAGCGGGGGAGGGTACAGATACGCAGTATTTT
TRBV29-1	TRBJ1-2	.	.	CSAQIWGGEKLLYGYTF	TGCAGCGCGCAAATTTGGGGGGGCGAGAAACTTCTCTATGGCTACACCTTC
TRBV5-6	TRBJ1-5	.	.	CASSLGPFRDVGNQPQHF	TGTGCCAGCAGCTTGGGCCCTTTTCGGGACGTTGGTAATCAGCCCCAGCATTTT
TRBV12-3/TRBV12-4	TRBJ2-2	.	.	CASRYRESGELFF	TGTGCCAGCAGATACAGGGAATCCGGGGAGCTGTTTTTT
TRBV5-1	TRBJ1-5	.	.	CASSLEGVGQPQHF	TGCGCCAGCAGCTTGGAAGGGGTGGGACAGCCCCAGCATTTT